This T cell receptor (beta chain) appears in the sequencing data of a study of T-cell reconstitution after alpha-beta-depleted transplantation in children. TCRbeta library preparation incorporated unique molecular identifiers. TCRdb called the PCR reads again in MiXCR, with one record for every CDR3 protein. The sample contains hundreds of thousands of distinct CDR3 sequences, 13% of which appear only once. V lost 0 bases, J lost 6 bases, and 12 bases lay in between. This CDR3 spans 15 amino acids. Germline CDR1 and CDR2: KGHSH and LQKENI. The chain joins TRBV18 to TRBJ2-1; D might be TRBD2 (6 bases). The clonotype was recovered from a male patient aged 5 to 17 who had a stem cell transplant for acute myeloid leukemia, so the T cells may come from the graft donor. Sample: PBMCs, mostly from graft donor cells, taken 360 days after TCRalphabeta/CD19-depleted stem cell transplant. Written as DNA, the CDR3 is TGTGCCAGCTCACCACCGGCGGGAAGGCTCAATGAGCAGTTCTTC. Encoded protein: CASSPPAGRLNEQFF.